This T cell receptor (beta chain) derives from a study of blood T cell repertoires in COVID-19. Overall study: PBMCs, B-cell-depleted T cells, or T cells provided the cDNA or gDNA that made up the material.

Original processing methods: Estimation of nucleated cell counts relied on the amplification of reference gene primers. Clones were read by immunoSEQ multiplex PCR, and TCRdb kept only the in-frame ones, dropping some. That table supplies the V and J calls and clone size; D and trimming were determined from the DNA. Of about 270,000 clones in the sample, more than 75% are singletons; the top ten hold under 3%. Participants were aged roughly 18 to 90 years, lived in 20 to 30 US areas, and enrolled virtually. For recovered donors of Cohort 3, there were two negative PCRs, clearance, or symptom resolution. V shed 4 bases, J shed 1 base, and the junction held 6 bases outside the gene matches. The CDR3 is 15 amino acids. From germline, CDR1 is SGHNT and CDR2 YENEEA.

The clonotype originates from a woman younger than 30 who had recovered from COVID-19. Material: PBMCs or T cells enriched from blood (not recorded which). The V gene is TRBV11-3, the J gene TRBJ1-2; 7 positions agree with TRBD1. CDR3 bases: TGTGCCAGCAGCTCGGACAGGCATTTTAACTATGGCTACACCTTC. Translating it yields CASSSDRHFNYGYTF.